This T cell receptor beta chain is from a study of blood T cells in healthy people across ages. Findings of the study overall: TCR beta diversity correlated strongly with naive T cell percentage.

The germline V and J ends were trimmed by 5 bases and 11 bases, with 18 bases remaining between them. Germline values: CDR1 SEHNR, CDR2 FQNEAQ (reference sequence). The CDR3 spans 13 residues. Points on this clonotype: Antigen unknown.

Using a J-beta primer mix together with a sample-barcoded 5' primer, a second PCR was run for roughly 7 to 11 cycles. From the 5' RACE reads, TCRdb called clonotypes with MiXCR, one entry per CDR3 protein. The data contain more than 1,400,000 distinct CDR3 sequences, roughly 40% of them singletons. Sequenced input: blood. The clonotype comes from a woman aged 18-29 years in good health. This chain links TRBV7-9 with TRBJ2-5, with D unclear. Here the CDR3 DNA reads TGTGCCAGCAGCGCCCAAGTTGGGAATGAGCAGTACTTC. As protein: CASSAQVGNEQYF.